This T cell receptor (beta chain) was retrieved from a study of STAT5B mutations in CD4+ large granular lymphocyte leukemia. Notes on this clone: No antigen is known for it.

Study results and caveats: 8/27 top patient clones versus 2/35 control clones were TRBV06-family.

The data were produced by immunoSEQ multiplex PCR, yet TCRdb's version contains in-frame clones alone and is incomplete. The sample yields over 20,000 clones, 81% seen once. Germline V gene data show CDR1 as SGHRS and CDR2 as YFSETQ. The CDR3 length is 15 residues. The chain links TRBV5-1 to TRBJ2-6, with 8 bases fitting TRBD2. The receptor was isolated from a human donor in good health. The sequenced sample consisted of CD4+ T cells from blood buffy coats. CDR3 amino acids: CASFAGGSGANVLTF. DNA of the CDR3: TGCGCGAGCTTTGCGGGGGGCTCTGGGGCCAACGTCCTGACTTTC.